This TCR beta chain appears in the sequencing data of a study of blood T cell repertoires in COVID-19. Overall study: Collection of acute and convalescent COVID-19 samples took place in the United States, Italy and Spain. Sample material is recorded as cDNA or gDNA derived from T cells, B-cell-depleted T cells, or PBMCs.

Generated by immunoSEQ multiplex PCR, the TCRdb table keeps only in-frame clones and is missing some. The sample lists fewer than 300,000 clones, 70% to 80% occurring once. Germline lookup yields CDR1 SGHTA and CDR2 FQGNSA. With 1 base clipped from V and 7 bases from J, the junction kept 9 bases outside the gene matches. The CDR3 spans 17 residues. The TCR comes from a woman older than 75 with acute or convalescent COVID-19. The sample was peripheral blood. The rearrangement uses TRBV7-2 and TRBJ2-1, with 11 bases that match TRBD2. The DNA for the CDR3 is TGTGCCAGCAGCTTAGTTTTGTTAGCGGGGGGGCTGAATGAGCAGTTCTTC. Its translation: CASSLVLLAGGLNEQFF. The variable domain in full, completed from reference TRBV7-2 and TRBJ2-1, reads GAGVSQSPSNKVTEKGKDVELRCDPISGHTALYWYRQSLGQGLEFLIYFQGNSAPDKSGLPSDRFSAERTGGSVSTLTIQRTQQEDSAVYLCASSLVLLAGGLNEQFFGPGTRLTVL.